These T cell receptor beta chains were read from a single sample in a study of blood T cell repertoires in COVID-19. TCRdb keeps only in-frame clones here, not all; method: immunoSEQ multiplex PCR. The table lists a few hundred thousand clones, approximately 80% of them singletons. Specimen: peripheral blood. These receptor sequences come from a woman in her forties or fifties with active or convalescent COVID-19. Each CDR3 is given with its conserved first and last residue. The D gene is left open where the match is weak. The size of a clone is reported for some rows only, either as once, few or many, or as a class for expanded clones.

TRBV5-1	NA	NA	TRBJ1-1	TGCGCCAGCAGCGCGGGACTTAACACTGAAGCTTTCTTT	CASSAGLNTEAFF
TRBV3-1/TRBV3-2	TRBD2	NA	TRBJ2-7	TGTGCCAGCGGAAGGACTAGCGGGAGTAGTTACGAGCAGTACTTC	CASGRTSGSSYEQYF
TRBV27	NA	NA	TRBJ2-1	TGTGCCAGCAGTGCTGAGTGGGGGCAGGTAAGAAATGAGCAGTTCTTC	CASSAEWGQVRNEQFF
TRBV5-8	TRBD1	once	TRBJ2-7	TGTGCCAGCACCCCCACAGGGGAGCCTTACTATCACGAGCAGTACTTC	CASTPTGEPYYHEQYF
TRBV6-5	NA	once	TRBJ2-1	TGTGCCAGCAGTACCATTAGGGGTGAGCAGTTCTTC	CASSTIRGEQFF
TRBV30	TRBD2	NA	TRBJ2-7	TGTGCCTGGAGGACTAGCGGGAGAGGCTACGAGCAGTACTTC	CAWRTSGRGYEQYF
TRBV19	TRBD1	NA	TRBJ2-3	TGTGCCAGCCGGGACAGGGGAATGGATACGCAGTATTTT	CASRDRGMDTQYF
TRBV19	TRBD1	NA	TRBJ2-7	TGTGCCAGTAGTTTAGCCGGGACAGGTCCCTACGAGCAGTACTTC	CASSLAGTGPYEQYF
TRBV7-9	NA	NA	TRBJ1-2	TGTGCCAGCCGCTCTGGAGCGGACAGTTACTATGGCTACACCTTC	CASRSGADSYYGYTF
TRBV11-2	TRBD1	few	TRBJ1-1	TGTGCCAGCAGCTTAGATCCCGTTCAGGGGGCTGAAGCTTTCTTT	CASSLDPVQGAEAFF
TRBV10-3	TRBD1	NA	TRBJ1-1	TGTGCCATCAGTGAGTCCGGGACAGGGGCCGCGATGAACACTGAAGCTTTCTTT	CAISESGTGAAMNTEAFF
TRBV6-6	TRBD1	NA	TRBJ1-2	TGTGCCAGCACCAGTAGGGGGACAGGCGGGGGCTACACCTTC	CASTSRGTGGGYTF
TRBV7-6	NA	NA	TRBJ2-2	TGTGCCAGCAGCTTACGCACCGGGGAGCTGTTTTTT	CASSLRTGELFF
TRBV13	TRBD1	NA	TRBJ2-5	TGTGCCAGCAGCTTAGACAGGGGCCTTGGAGAGACCCAGTACTTC	CASSLDRGLGETQYF
TRBV2	TRBD1	NA	TRBJ1-2	TGTGCCAGCAGTGAAAGGGGGCGAACGAATGGCTACACCTTC	CASSERGRTNGYTF
TRBV9	TRBD1	NA	TRBJ2-4	TGTGCCAGCAGCGCGGGACAGGGCGGGAACATTCAGTACTTC	CASSAGQGGNIQYF
TRBV18	NA	NA	TRBJ1-5	TGTGCCAGCTCCCGGGGGAATAGAGATCAGCCCCAGCATTTT	CASSRGNRDQPQHF
TRBV19	NA	NA	TRBJ1-1	TGTGCCTCTCAGACAGACACGAACACTGAAGCTTTCTTT	CASQTDTNTEAFF
TRBV6-1	TRBD1	NA	TRBJ1-2	TGTGCCAGCAGTGAAGCCGGGGGGAGGACAGGGCGAGGCTACACCTTC	CASSEAGGRTGRGYTF
TRBV10-3	TRBD2	NA	TRBJ2-2	TGTGCCATCAATCCTAGCGGGACCGGGGAGCTGTTTTTT	CAINPSGTGELFF
TRBV18	NA	NA	TRBJ1-1	TGTGCCAGCTCACTAGGGGTGGGGCAGTCGAACACTGAAGCTTTCTTT	CASSLGVGQSNTEAFF
TRBV5-1	NA	NA	TRBJ2-1	TGCGCCAGCAGCACCCCTCAGGGTGAGCAGTTCTTC	CASSTPQGEQFF
TRBV11-3	NA	NA	TRBJ2-5	TGTGCCAGCAGCTTAGGGCCAGAAGAGACCCAGTACTTC	CASSLGPEETQYF
TRBV7-9	NA	NA	TRBJ1-1	TGTGCCAGCAGGCAGCAGTCCGGGACAATCACTGAAGCTTTCTTT	CASRQQSGTITEAFF
TRBV23-1	NA	once	TRBJ1-3	TGCGCCAGCAGTCAATCGGAGGGGGGGGATAGACAATATGCGTCTGGAAACACCATATATTTT	CASSQSEGGDRQYASGNTIYF
TRBV14	TRBD2	NA	TRBJ2-1	TGTGCCAGCAGCCAAGTAAAGTCGGGAGGGTATAATGAGCAGTTCTTC	CASSQVKSGGYNEQFF
TRBV7-9	NA	NA	TRBJ2-3	TGTGCCAGCAGCTTCGCTCGCGGGGATTCCGATACGCAGTATTTT	CASSFARGDSDTQYF
TRBV5-1	TRBD2	NA	TRBJ2-1	TGCGCCAGTGGGACTAGCGGGAGTAATGAGCAGTTCTTC	CASGTSGSNEQFF
TRBV6-5	TRBD1	NA	TRBJ1-2	TGTGCCAGCAAAGAGGGACAGGGGACGGGTGGCTACACCTTC	CASKEGQGTGGYTF
TRBV27	NA	NA	TRBJ1-1	TGTGCCAGCAGTTTATCGATGGGGGCCTCAAAACCGGGCCCTGAAGCTTTCTTT	CASSLSMGASKPGPEAFF
TRBV19	TRBD1	NA	TRBJ1-2	TGTGCCAGTAGTACTTTTTTGGGGGGACAGGGGGTCGTCCCATATGGCTACACCTTC	CASSTFLGGQGVVPYGYTF
TRBV6-5	NA	NA	TRBJ1-1	TGTGCCAGCAGTTACTCGAGGGTTATGAACACTGAAGCTTTCTTT	CASSYSRVMNTEAFF
TRBV14	TRBD2	NA	TRBJ2-1	TGTGCCAGCAGCCATCCAGGACTAGCGTGGGGTGCAGGCTCCTACAATGAGCAGTTCTTC	CASSHPGLAWGAGSYNEQFF
TRBV2	NA	NA	TRBJ1-5	TGTGCCAGCAAACGGGGTGAAGGCAATCAGCCCCAGCATTTT	CASKRGEGNQPQHF
TRBV11-2	NA	once	TRBJ1-1	TGTGCCAGCAGGCACGCTCGGAGTCTCTACACTGAAGCTTTCTTT	CASRHARSLYTEAFF
TRBV2	TRBD1	NA	TRBJ1-1	TGTGCCAGCAGTGTAGGGACAGGGGGCGCGTCTGACGCTTTCTTT	CASSVGTGGASDAFF
TRBV5-1	NA	NA	TRBJ2-7	TGCGCCAGCAGCCGTCCGGGGTCCTACGAGCAGTACTTC	CASSRPGSYEQYF
TRBV11-1	NA	NA	TRBJ1-1	TGTGCCAGCAGCTTAGACTCAGGGTACACTGAAGCTTTCTTT	CASSLDSGYTEAFF
TRBV10-3	TRBD1	once	TRBJ2-6	TGTGCCATCAGTGAGTCTGGACAGGGCTCTGGGGCCAACGTCCTGACTTTC	CAISESGQGSGANVLTF
TRBV24-1	TRBD2	NA	TRBJ2-3	TGTGCCACCAGTGCCGTTGGGACTAGCGGGAGCACAGATACGCAGTATTTT	CATSAVGTSGSTDTQYF
TRBV28	NA	NA	TRBJ2-3	TGTGCCAGCAGCCCTTCCGAACAGCTTACGCAGTATTTT	CASSPSEQLTQYF
TRBV5-1	TRBD2	NA	TRBJ2-1	TGCGCCAGCCGCGGAACGGGAGGGTACAATGAGCAGTTCTTC	CASRGTGGYNEQFF
TRBV5-1	TRBD2	NA	TRBJ2-1	TGCCCCCCCTCCCGGGGCCCGGGACCGGGGGGGGAGTTCTTC	CPPSRGPGPGGEFF
TRBV19	NA	NA	TRBJ1-6	TGTGCCAGTAGTATTCGAGGAATTACCACCTATAATTCACCCCTCCACTTT	CASSIRGITTYNSPLHF
TRBV20-1	NA	once	TRBJ1-1	TGCAGTGCTAGAGACGCTGAAGCTTTCTTT	CSARDAEAFF
TRBV3-1/TRBV3-2	TRBD1	NA	TRBJ2-5	TGTGCCAGCAGCCAATCCCTTCTCCGGGACAGGGTGGGAGAGACCCAGTACTTC	CASSQSLLRDRVGETQYF
TRBV28	TRBD1	NA	TRBJ2-7	TGTGCCAGCAGTCTAGACCGGGACAGATCATCCTACGAGCAGTACTTC	CASSLDRDRSSYEQYF
TRBV2	TRBD1	NA	TRBJ1-1	TGTGCCAGCAGTGAATGGGGCCCGGGACAGGGGAAGGGCACTGAAGCTTTCTTT	CASSEWGPGQGKGTEAFF
TRBV15	TRBD2	NA	TRBJ2-1	TGTGCCACCAGCAGGGACGGACTAGCGGGAGAAGAGTATGAGCAGTTCTTC	CATSRDGLAGEEYEQFF
TRBV28	NA	NA	TRBJ1-4	TGTGCCAGCAGTCTGGTGGGGGGGAATGAAAAACTGTTTTTT	CASSLVGGNEKLFF
TRBV5-1	TRBD2	NA	TRBJ2-2	TGCGCCAGCAACTTCGGACGAGCGGGAGTTACCGGGGAGCTGTTTTTT	CASNFGRAGVTGELFF
TRBV2	NA	NA	TRBJ1-2	TGTGCCAGCAGTGAGGGTGGCAGGTTTTATGGCTACACCTTC	CASSEGGRFYGYTF
TRBV6-5	NA	NA	TRBJ1-2	TGTGCCACCACCTGGACAGCTTCTAACTATGGCTACACCTTC	CATTWTASNYGYTF
TRBV9	TRBD2	NA	TRBJ2-1	TGTGCCAGCAGCGTAGGGGCGGGAGCACACGAGCAGTTCTTC	CASSVGAGAHEQFF
TRBV14	NA	NA	TRBJ2-1	TGTGCCAGCAGCCAAGGGACTCCCAGAAGGCAGTTCTTC	CASSQGTPRRQFF
TRBV25-1	TRBD1	NA	TRBJ1-2	TGTGCCAGCAGAGGGACAGGTGTCCATGGCTACACCTTC	CASRGTGVHGYTF
TRBV6-1	NA	NA	TRBJ1-3	TGTGCCAGCAGTGAAGAAGTAGCGTCACCCTCTGGAAACACCATATATTTT	CASSEEVASPSGNTIYF
TRBV28	NA	NA	TRBJ2-5	TGTGCCAGCAGCCCCCCGACTAGTCCACAAGAGACCCAGTACTTC	CASSPPTSPQETQYF